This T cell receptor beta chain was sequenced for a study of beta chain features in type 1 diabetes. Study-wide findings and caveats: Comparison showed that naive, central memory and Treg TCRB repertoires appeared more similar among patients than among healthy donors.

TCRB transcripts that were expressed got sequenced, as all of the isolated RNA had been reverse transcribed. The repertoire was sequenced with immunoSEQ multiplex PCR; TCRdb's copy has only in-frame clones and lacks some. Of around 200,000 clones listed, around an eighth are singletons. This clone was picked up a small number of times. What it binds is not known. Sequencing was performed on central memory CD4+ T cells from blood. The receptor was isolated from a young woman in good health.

The CDR3 protein is CAWETGTADTEAFF. CDR3 DNA sequence: TGTGCCTGGGAGACCGGGACAGCGGACACTGAAGCTTTCTTT. This chain connects TRBV30 to TRBJ1-1, with 7 bases matching TRBD1. The ends lost 5 bases at V and 3 bases at J; junction bases unmatched: 9. CDR1 is GTSNPN and CDR2 is SVGIG in the germline V gene (reference sequence). This CDR3 spans 14 amino acids.